The 20 T cell receptor beta chains reported below all come from one sample, sequenced in a study of CD8 T cells in Susac syndrome. Reverse transcription used about 0.45 to 1 ug RNA and random hexamers. Each CDR3 protein gets one entry after TCRdb re-called the immunoSEQ multiplex PCR reads with MiXCR. Of over 120,000 distinct CDR3 sequences in the sample, less than 95% were seen once. The sequenced material came from CD4+ T cells from PBMCs. These receptors were taken from a human donor in good health.

This clonotype has a single count. The chain uses TRBV10-3 and TRBJ2-7; D not certain. Deletions cut 8 bases from V and 1 base from J, with 12 bases between. The CDR3 is made up of 13 amino acids. Germline CDR1 and CDR2: ENHRY and SYGVKD. CDR3 loop: CAIGILGSYEQYF. The CDR3 coding sequence is TGTGCCATCGGTATACTCGGGTCCTACGAGCAGTACTTC.

The J gene is TRBJ2-7, the V gene TRBV7-8; D might be TRBD2 (5 bases). The CDR3 sequence is 16 residues long. V lost 1 base, J lost 3 bases, and 16 bases lay in between. Germline V gene data show CDR1 as SGHVS and CDR2 as FQNEAQ. Here the CDR3 DNA reads TGTGCCAGCAGCTTAGTGTCCCTAGCCGTAAACTACGAGCAGTACTTC. Its translation: CASSLVSLAVNYEQYF.

The CDR3 protein is CAWSVTVRKRGRYQETQYF. The DNA for the CDR3 is TGTGCCTGGAGTGTTACTGTAAGAAAAAGGGGACGGTACCAAGAGACCCAGTACTTC. This sequence joins TRBV30 and TRBJ2-5; D might be TRBD1 or TRBD2, each matching 5 bases. The V end lost 0 bases, the J end lost 0 bases, and 23 bases lay between the germline ends. CDR3 length: 19 residues. The germline V gene encodes CDR1 GTSNPN and CDR2 SVGIG (reference sequence).

The chain recombines TRBV5-4 with TRBJ2-1; 9 nucleotides line up with TRBD2. Germline V gene lookup returns CDR1 SGHNT and CDR2 YYREEE (reference sequence). The CDR3 loop spans 15 amino acids. V trimming: 7 bases; J trimming: 7 bases; junction bases outside the gene matches: 12. CDR3 DNA: TGTGCCAGCCCCTCGCGGCGGGAGGGCGGAAATGAGCAGTTCTTC. This sequence encodes CASPSRREGGNEQFF. The full variable domain, in which reference TRBV5-4 and TRBJ2-1 provide the parts outside the CDR3, is ETGVTQSPTHLIKTRGQQVTLRCSSQSGHNTVSWYQQALGQGPQFIFQYYREEENGRGNFPPRFSGLQFPNYSSELNVNALELDDSALYLCASPSRREGGNEQFFGPGTRLTVL.

The chain has TRBV7-2 and TRBJ2-7; the match to TRBD2 covers 7 bases. V lost 5 bases, J lost 1 base, and 8 bases stayed unmatched. The CDR3 runs 15 residues. Germline V CDR1 and CDR2: SGHTA, FQGNSA. The CDR3: CASSVTGTTSYEQYF. The CDR3 bases are TGTGCCAGCAGCGTAACCGGGACTACTTCCTACGAGCAGTACTTC.

This sequence joins TRBV29-1 and TRBJ2-5; perhaps TRBD2 as D (7 bases). Per germline, CDR1 SQVTM and CDR2 ANQGSEA. Trimming shortened V by 5 bases and J by 2 bases, and 21 bases separated the two germline ends. The CDR3 is 16 amino acids. In DNA form, the CDR3 reads TGCAGCGTTCTAGGGCCCAGGGGCGGGGGACAAGAGACCCAGTACTTC. The encoded protein is CSVLGPRGGGQETQYF. Looking up the rest from reference TRBV29-1 and TRBJ2-5 gives the full variable domain: SAVISQKPSRDICQRGTSLTIQCQVDSQVTMMFWYRQQPGQSLTLIATANQGSEATYESGFVIDKFPISRPNLTFSTLTVSNMSPEDSSIYLCSVLGPRGGGQETQYFGPGTRLLVL.

The chain couples TRBV6-2 or TRBV6-3 to TRBJ2-3; 11 positions agree with TRBD2. Trimming took 9 bases from V and 1 from J; bases not matched to a gene: 6. This CDR3 is built from 15 residues. CDR1 and CDR2 (germline): MNHEY, SVGEGT. CDR3 bases: TGTGCCAGTCGCTCGGGACTAGCGGGCACAGATACGCAGTATTTT. This gives the protein CASRSGLAGTDTQYF.

The V gene is TRBV9, the J gene TRBJ2-1, with D unresolved. The CDR3 has 15 amino acids. Germline values: CDR1 SGDLS, CDR2 YYNGEE. Trimming stripped 4 bases from V and 4 bases from J, with 15 bases between. CDR3 in amino acids: CASSPRALRYNEQFF. Written as DNA, the CDR3 is TGTGCCAGCAGCCCCCGTGCTCTCCGTTACAATGAGCAGTTCTTC.

This sequence joins TRBV29-1 and TRBJ2-1; 8 bases match TRBD2. V dropped 1 base and J dropped 7; count of bases not matched to a gene: 6. There are 14 residues in the CDR3. Germline V gives CDR1 SQVTM, CDR2 ANQGSEA. CDR3: CSVEGRLAINEQFF. The CDR3 region has the DNA TGCAGCGTTGAAGGTCGACTAGCGATAAATGAGCAGTTCTTC.

This clonotype was counted a single time. The chain uses TRBV27 and TRBJ2-7, with 11 bases identical to TRBD2. The germline V gene encodes CDR1 MNHEY and CDR2 SMNVEV (reference sequence). This CDR3 is 18 amino acids long. The V segment lost 7 bases and the J segment 0 bases; nucleotides outside the gene matches: 14. The CDR3 coding sequence is TGTGCCAGCATTCCTGTGGGTCCTAGCGGGAGGTTCTCCTACGAGCAGTACTTC. It specifies CASIPVGPSGRFSYEQYF.

The rearrangement uses TRBV11-2 and TRBJ2-7, with 7 bases aligning to TRBD2. The germline gives CDR1 SGHAT, CDR2 FQNNGV. CDR3 length equals 15 residues. V lost 5 bases to trimming and J lost 2 bases; unmatched junction nucleotides: 9. The chain's CDR3 is CASSRTRESAYEQYF. The CDR3 region has the DNA TGTGCCAGCAGCCGGACGCGGGAGTCGGCCTACGAGCAGTACTTC.

The count of this clonotype is one. The V and J genes are TRBV29-1 and TRBJ2-5; D may be TRBD1 or TRBD2 (5 bases each). V was clipped by 4 bases and J by 3 bases, with 12 bases between them. The CDR3 loop spans 13 amino acids. Germline V gives CDR1 SQVTM, CDR2 ANQGSEA. CDR3 sequence: CSVAGTVKETQYF. The CDR3 bases are TGCAGCGTTGCAGGGACGGTCAAAGAGACCCAGTACTTC. The complete variable domain, with remaining parts taken from reference TRBV29-1 and TRBJ2-5, reads SAVISQKPSRDICQRGTSLTIQCQVDSQVTMMFWYRQQPGQSLTLIATANQGSEATYESGFVIDKFPISRPNLTFSTLTVSNMSPEDSSIYLCSVAGTVKETQYFGPGTRLLVL.

The chain links TRBV7-2 to TRBJ1-2; D uncertain. Looked up from germline, CDR1 is SGHTA and CDR2 is FQGNSA. The CDR3 covers 14 residues. Trimming stripped 3 bases from V and 8 bases from J, with 16 bases between. In nucleotides, the CDR3 is TGTGCCAGCAGCTTTTGGAGCACTCCTGGGGGCTACACCTTC. It is translated as CASSFWSTPGGYTF.

The chain has TRBV19 and TRBJ1-1; TRBD1 matches at 11 bases. Trimming cost V 5 bases and J 1 base; bases outside gene matches: 6. The CDR3 spans 16 residues. Germline V gene lookup returns CDR1 LNHDA and CDR2 SQIVND (reference sequence). The CDR3 region is CASSAGQGVENTEAFF. CDR3 nucleotides: TGTGCCAGTAGTGCGGGACAGGGGGTAGAGAACACTGAAGCTTTCTTT.

V and J are TRBV25-1 and TRBJ2-2; 7 bases line up with TRBD1. Germline assignment: CDR1 MGHDK and CDR2 SYGVNS. V shed 2 bases and J 2 bases; nucleotides not matched to a gene: 2. CDR3 length: 15 residues. CDR3 DNA: TGTGCCAGCAGTGAACCAGGGGGTAACACCGGGGAGCTGTTTTTT. This translates into CASSEPGGNTGELFF.

V is TRBV3-1 and J is TRBJ1-2, with no clear D. The CDR3 extends over 14 amino acids. Germline-derived CDR1 and CDR2 are LGHDT and YNNKEL (reference sequence). V lost 4 bases and J 1 base, leaving 10 bases between the germline ends. CDR3: CASSPSGGNYGYTF. The CDR3 DNA reads TGTGCCAGCAGCCCATCCGGAGGTAACTATGGCTACACCTTC.

This chain links TRBV5-1 with TRBJ1-4; TRBD1 is a possible D gene (6 bases). In germline, CDR1 is SGHRS, CDR2 YFSETQ. The V end was cut by 3 bases, the J end by 3 bases, with 15 bases between. This CDR3 is built from 16 residues. Here the CDR3 DNA reads TGCGCCAGCAGCTCGGGGTACGGACAGTCTAATGAAAAACTGTTTTTT. Translation: CASSSGYGQSNEKLFF.

The CDR3 sequence is CASRTGNGYEQYF. CDR3 coding DNA: TGTGCCAGCAGGACAGGGAACGGCTACGAGCAGTACTTC. This chain connects TRBV7-2 to TRBJ2-7, with 7 bases matching TRBD1. With V trimmed by 6 bases and J by 3 bases, 5 bases remained unmatched. The CDR3 has 13 amino acids. CDR1 and CDR2 from the germline V gene are SGHTA and FQGNSA. The full variable domain, completed using reference TRBV7-2 and TRBJ2-7, is GAGVSQSPSNKVTEKGKDVELRCDPISGHTALYWYRQSLGQGLEFLIYFQGNSAPDKSGLPSDRFSAERTGGSVSTLTIQRTQQEDSAVYLCASRTGNGYEQYFGPGTRLTVT.

V and J are TRBV5-1 and TRBJ1-1; 9 nucleotides line up with TRBD1. Germline V gene lookup returns CDR1 SGHRS and CDR2 YFSETQ. Trimming removed 6 bases from V and 3 bases from J; junction bases left unmatched: 12. CDR3 size: 16 residues. The CDR3 loop is CASTTTGTGKYTEAFF. The CDR3 nucleotides read TGCGCCAGCACAACTACCGGGACAGGGAAATACACTGAAGCTTTCTTT. Filled out from reference TRBV5-1 and TRBJ1-1, the complete variable domain reads KAGVTQTPRYLIKTRGQQVTLSCSPISGHRSVSWYQQTPGQGLQFLFEYFSETQRNKGNFPGRFSGRQFSNSRSEMNVSTLELGDSALYLCASTTTGTGKYTEAFFGQGTRLTVV.

This sequence joins TRBV2 and TRBJ2-1, with D possibly being TRBD2 (5 bases). Per the germline V gene, CDR1 is SNHLY and CDR2 is FYNNEI. V lost 3 bases to trimming and J lost 4 bases, with 13 bases between them. The length of the CDR3 is 15 residues. CDR3 bases: TGTGCCAGCAGTGAGGAGGCTACGGGTTACAATGAGCAGTTCTTC. Its protein product is CASSEEATGYNEQFF.